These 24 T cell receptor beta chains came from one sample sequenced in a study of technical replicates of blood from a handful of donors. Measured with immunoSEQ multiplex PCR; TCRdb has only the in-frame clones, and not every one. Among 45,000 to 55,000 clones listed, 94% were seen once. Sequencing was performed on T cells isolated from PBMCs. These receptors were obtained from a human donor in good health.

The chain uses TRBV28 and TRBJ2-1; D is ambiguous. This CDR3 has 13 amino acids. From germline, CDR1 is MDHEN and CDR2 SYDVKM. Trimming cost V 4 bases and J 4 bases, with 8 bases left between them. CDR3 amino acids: CASSSVRYNEQFF. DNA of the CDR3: TGTGCCAGCAGTTCCGTCCGTTACAATGAGCAGTTCTTC.

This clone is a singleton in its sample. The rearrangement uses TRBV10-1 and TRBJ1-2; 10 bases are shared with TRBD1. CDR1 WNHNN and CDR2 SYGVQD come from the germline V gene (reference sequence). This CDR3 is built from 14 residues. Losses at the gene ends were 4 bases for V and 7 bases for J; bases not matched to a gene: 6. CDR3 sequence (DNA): TGCGCCAGCAGTGCCCGGGACAGGGGCCGTGGCTACACCTTC. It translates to CASSARDRGRGYTF.

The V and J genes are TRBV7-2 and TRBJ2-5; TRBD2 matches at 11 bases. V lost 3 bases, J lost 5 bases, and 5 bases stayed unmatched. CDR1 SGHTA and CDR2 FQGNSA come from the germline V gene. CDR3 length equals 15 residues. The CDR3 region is CASSFSGGGLETQYF. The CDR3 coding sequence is TGTGCCAGCAGCTTTAGCGGGGGGGGCCTTGAGACCCAGTACTTC.

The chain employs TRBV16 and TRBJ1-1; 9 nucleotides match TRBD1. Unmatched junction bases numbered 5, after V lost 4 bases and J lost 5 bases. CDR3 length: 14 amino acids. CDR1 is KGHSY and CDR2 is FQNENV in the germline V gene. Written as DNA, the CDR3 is TGTGCCAGCAGCCCCCGGACAGGGGAAACTGAAGCTTTCTTT. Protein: CASSPRTGETEAFF.

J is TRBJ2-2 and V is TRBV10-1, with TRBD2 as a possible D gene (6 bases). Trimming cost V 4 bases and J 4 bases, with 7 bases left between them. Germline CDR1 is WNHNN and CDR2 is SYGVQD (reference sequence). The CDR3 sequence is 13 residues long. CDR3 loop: CASSVGGTGELFF. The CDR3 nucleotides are TGCGCCAGCAGTGTGGGGGGCACCGGGGAGCTGTTTTTT.

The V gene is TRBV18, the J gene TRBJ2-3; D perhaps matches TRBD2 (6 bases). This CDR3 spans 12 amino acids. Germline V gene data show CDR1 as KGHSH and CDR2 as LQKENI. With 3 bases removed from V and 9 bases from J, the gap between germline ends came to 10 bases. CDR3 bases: TGTGCCAGCTCACCTCAACGGGAGACGCAGTATTTT. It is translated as CASSPQRETQYF.

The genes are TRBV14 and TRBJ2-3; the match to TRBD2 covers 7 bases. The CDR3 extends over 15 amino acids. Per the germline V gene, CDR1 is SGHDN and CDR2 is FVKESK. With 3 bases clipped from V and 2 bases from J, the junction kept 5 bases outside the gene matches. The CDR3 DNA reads TGTGCCAGCAGCCACCGGGAGGCCTACACAGATACGCAGTATTTT. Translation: CASSHREAYTDTQYF.

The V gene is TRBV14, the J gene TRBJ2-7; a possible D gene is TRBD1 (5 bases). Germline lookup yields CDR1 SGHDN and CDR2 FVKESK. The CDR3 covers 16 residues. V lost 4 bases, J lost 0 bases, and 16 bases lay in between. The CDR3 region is CASSLLPGRSSYEQYF. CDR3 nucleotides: TGTGCCAGCAGCCTACTCCCAGGGCGCAGCTCCTACGAGCAGTACTTC.

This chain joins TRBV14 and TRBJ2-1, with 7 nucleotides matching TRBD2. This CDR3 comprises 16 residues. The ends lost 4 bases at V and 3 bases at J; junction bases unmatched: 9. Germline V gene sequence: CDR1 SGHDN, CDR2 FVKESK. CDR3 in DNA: TGTGCCAGCAGCCCCCCGGGGGGAACGATCTACAATGAGCAGTTCTTC. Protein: CASSPPGGTIYNEQFF.

The CDR3 DNA reads TGCAGCGGACTAGCGGTCCAAGAGACCCAGTACTTC. It encodes CSGLAVQETQYF. The rearrangement links TRBV29-1 to TRBJ2-5, with 9 nucleotides matching TRBD2. Germline lookup yields CDR1 SQVTM and CDR2 ANQGSEA. Germline trimming cut 7 bases from V and 1 base from J; bases unmatched to any gene: 1. This CDR3 comprises 12 residues.

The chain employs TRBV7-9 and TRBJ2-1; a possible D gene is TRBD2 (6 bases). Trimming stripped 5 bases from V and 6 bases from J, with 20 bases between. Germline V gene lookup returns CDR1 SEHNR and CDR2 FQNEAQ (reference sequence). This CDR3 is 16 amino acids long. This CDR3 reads CASSPRAGAVSNEQFF. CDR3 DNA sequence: TGTGCCAGCAGCCCTCGAGCGGGCGCTGTTAGCAATGAGCAGTTCTTC.

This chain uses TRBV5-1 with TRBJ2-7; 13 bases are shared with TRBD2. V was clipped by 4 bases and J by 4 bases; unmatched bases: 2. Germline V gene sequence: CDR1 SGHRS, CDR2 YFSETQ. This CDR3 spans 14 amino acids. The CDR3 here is CASSQTSGRYEQYF. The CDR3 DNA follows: TGCGCCAGCAGCCAGACTAGCGGGAGGTACGAGCAGTACTTC.

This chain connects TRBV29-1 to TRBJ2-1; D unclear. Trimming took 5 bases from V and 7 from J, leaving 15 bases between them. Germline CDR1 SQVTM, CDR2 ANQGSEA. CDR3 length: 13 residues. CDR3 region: CSVTPLPGNEQFF. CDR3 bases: TGCAGCGTTACCCCTCTTCCCGGGAATGAGCAGTTCTTC.

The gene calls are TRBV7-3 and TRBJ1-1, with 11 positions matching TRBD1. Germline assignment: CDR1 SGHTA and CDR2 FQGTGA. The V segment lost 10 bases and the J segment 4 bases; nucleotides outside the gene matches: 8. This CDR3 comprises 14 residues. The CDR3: CATTDRGRFTEAFF. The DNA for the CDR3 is TGTGCCACCACGGACAGGGGGCGGTTCACTGAAGCTTTCTTT.

The CDR3 DNA reads as TGTGCCAGCAGCTGGTTAGAGGGCAGCTCCTACGAGCAGTACTTC. This sequence encodes CASSWLEGSSYEQYF. V gene TRBV5-4 combines with J gene TRBJ2-7, with D tentatively TRBD2 (5 bases). This CDR3 comprises 15 residues. CDR1 is SGHNT, CDR2 YYREEE, per germline (reference sequence). Trimming took 3 bases from V and 0 from J, leaving 13 bases between them.

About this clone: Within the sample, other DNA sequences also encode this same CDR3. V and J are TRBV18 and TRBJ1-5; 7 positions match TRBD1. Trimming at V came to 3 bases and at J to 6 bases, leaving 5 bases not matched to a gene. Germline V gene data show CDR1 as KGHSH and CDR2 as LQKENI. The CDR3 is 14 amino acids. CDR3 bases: TGTGCCAGCTCACCTGAGGGGGCTAGTCAGCCCCAGCATTTT. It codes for CASSPEGASQPQHF. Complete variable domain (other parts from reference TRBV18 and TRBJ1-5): NAGVMQNPRHLVRRRGQEARLRCSPMKGHSHVYWYRQLPEEGLKFMVYLQKENIIDESGMPKERFSAEFPKEGPSILRIQQVVRGDSAAYFCASSPEGASQPQHFGDGTRLSIL.

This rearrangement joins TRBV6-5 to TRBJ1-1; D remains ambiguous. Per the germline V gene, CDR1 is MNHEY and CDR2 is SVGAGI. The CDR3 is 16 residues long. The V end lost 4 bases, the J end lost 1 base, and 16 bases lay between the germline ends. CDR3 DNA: TGTGCCAGCAGTTCGAGAAGCAACTCCCCGAACACTGAAGCTTTCTTT. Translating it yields CASSSRSNSPNTEAFF.

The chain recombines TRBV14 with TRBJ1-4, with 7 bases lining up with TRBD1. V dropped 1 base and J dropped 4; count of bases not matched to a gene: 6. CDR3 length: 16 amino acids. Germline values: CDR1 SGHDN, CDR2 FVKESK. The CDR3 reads CASSQARGRINEKLFF. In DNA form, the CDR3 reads TGTGCCAGCAGCCAAGCTAGGGGGCGTATTAATGAAAAACTGTTTTTT.

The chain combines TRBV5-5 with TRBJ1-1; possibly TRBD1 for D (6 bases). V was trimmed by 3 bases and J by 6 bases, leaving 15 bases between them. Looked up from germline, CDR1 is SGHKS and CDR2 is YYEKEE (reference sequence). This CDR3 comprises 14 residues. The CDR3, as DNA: TGTGCCAGCAGCTGGTCCCGGACAGTTGCTGAAGCTTTCTTT. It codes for CASSWSRTVAEAFF.

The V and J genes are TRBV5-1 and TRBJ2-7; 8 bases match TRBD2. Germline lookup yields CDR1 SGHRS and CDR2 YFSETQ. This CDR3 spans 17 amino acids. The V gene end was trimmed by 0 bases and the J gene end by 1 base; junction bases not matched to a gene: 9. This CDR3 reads CASSLGEGGGPSYEQYF. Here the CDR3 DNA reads TGCGCCAGCAGCTTGGGGGAAGGCGGGGGGCCTTCCTACGAGCAGTACTTC.

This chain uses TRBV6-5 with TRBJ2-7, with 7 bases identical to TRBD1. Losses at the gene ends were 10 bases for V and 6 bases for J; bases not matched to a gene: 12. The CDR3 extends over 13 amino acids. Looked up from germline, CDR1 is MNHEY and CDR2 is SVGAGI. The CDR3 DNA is TGTGCCACATCACAGGGGACGTCTGCCGAGCAGTACTTC. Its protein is CATSQGTSAEQYF.

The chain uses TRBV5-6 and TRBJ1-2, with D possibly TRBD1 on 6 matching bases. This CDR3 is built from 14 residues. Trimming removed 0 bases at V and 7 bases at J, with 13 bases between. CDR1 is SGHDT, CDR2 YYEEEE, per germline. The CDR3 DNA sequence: TGTGCCAGCAGCTTGGTGACAGGTTTTAGTGGCTACACCTTC. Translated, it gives CASSLVTGFSGYTF.

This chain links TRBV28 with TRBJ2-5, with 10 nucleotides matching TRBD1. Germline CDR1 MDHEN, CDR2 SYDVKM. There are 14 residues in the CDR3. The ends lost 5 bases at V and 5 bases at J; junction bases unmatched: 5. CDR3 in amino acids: CASSGGQGIETQYF. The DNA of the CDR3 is TGTGCCAGCAGTGGGGGACAGGGGATTGAGACCCAGTACTTC. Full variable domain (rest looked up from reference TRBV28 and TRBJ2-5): DVKVTQSSRYLVKRTGEKVFLECVQDMDHENMFWYRQDPGLGLRLIYFSYDVKMKEKGDIPEGYSVSREKKERFSLILESASTNQTSMYLCASSGGQGIETQYFGPGTRLLVL.

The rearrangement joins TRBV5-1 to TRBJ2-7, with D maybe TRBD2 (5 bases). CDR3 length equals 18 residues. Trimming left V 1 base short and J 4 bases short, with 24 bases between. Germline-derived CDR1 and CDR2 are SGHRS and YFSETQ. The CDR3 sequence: CASSLSPPGSEIFYEQYF. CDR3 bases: TGCGCCAGCAGCTTGTCCCCCCCGGGGTCCGAAATCTTTTACGAGCAGTACTTC.